These 9 T cell receptor beta chains were sequenced from one sample in a study of T cell repertoires in cytomegalovirus infection. Antigens for these TCRs are unknown. TCRdb passed the reads through MiXCR, listing each CDR3 protein once. The top ten hold 65% to 85% of the sample, which has under 90,000 distinct CDR3 sequences, approximately 22% seen once. The sequenced material came from PBMCs, sequenced either directly or after in vitro stimulation (not recorded which). These receptors were obtained from a human donor in good health (CMV status not recorded). Some clones in this sample may be carry-over from other donors' samples.

The chain has TRBV6-1 and TRBJ2-3; TRBD2 matches at 8 bases. The CDR3 loop spans 16 amino acids. With V trimmed by 7 bases and J by 9 bases, 18 bases remained unmatched. Germline loops: CDR1 MNHNS, CDR2 SASEGT. The CDR3 coding sequence is TGTGCCAGCAATCCTCCAGCGGGAGTCGGGGGGGGGACGCAGTATTTT. It codes for CASNPPAGVGGGTQYF.

This clonotype showed up many times. This chain joins TRBV7-2 and TRBJ1-6, with TRBD1 identical over 10 bases. The CDR3 has 16 residues. After removal of 5 bases from V and 8 bases from J, the junction contained 9 bases not matched to a gene. Germline V gives CDR1 SGHTA, CDR2 FQGNSA. The CDR3 sequence: CASSLDWTGGYSPLHF. The CDR3 DNA reads as TGTGCCAGCAGCCTCGACTGGACAGGGGGTTATTCACCCCTCCACTTT.

The chain links TRBV2 to TRBJ1-1; 11 bases map to TRBD1. This CDR3 contains 15 residues. Germline V lookup: CDR1 SNHLY, CDR2 FYNNEI. V gave up 6 bases and J gave up 6 bases; unmatched junction bases: 9. The CDR3: CASSRFGQGAPEAFF. CDR3 bases: TGTGCCAGCAGCCGATTTGGACAGGGGGCTCCTGAAGCTTTCTTT.

This clonotype occurred once. The rearrangement links TRBV25-1 to TRBJ1-1; D may be TRBD1 (5 bases). Trimming shortened V by 10 bases and J by 4 bases, and 10 bases separated the two germline ends. From germline, CDR1 is MGHDK and CDR2 SYGVNS. This CDR3 spans 11 amino acids. CDR3 coding DNA: TGTGCCAACACGGGGGTCACTGAAGCTTTCTTT. This encodes CANTGVTEAFF. Looking up the rest from reference TRBV25-1 and TRBJ1-1 gives the full variable domain: EADIYQTPRYLVIGTGKKITLECSQTMGHDKMYWYQQDPGMELHLIHYSYGVNSTEKGDLSSESTVSRIRTEHFPLTLESARPSHTSQYLCANTGVTEAFFGQGTRLTVV.

In its sample, this clonotype was seen many times. The V and J genes are TRBV7-3 and TRBJ2-2, with TRBD1 as a possible D gene (7 bases). Germline V gene sequence: CDR1 SGHTA, CDR2 FQGTGA. The length of the CDR3 is 16 residues. V lost 3 bases to trimming and J lost 6 bases, with 17 bases between them. The CDR3: CASSFQGGSGAGELFF. In DNA form, the CDR3 reads TGTGCCAGCAGCTTCCAGGGGGGTTCAGGGGCCGGGGAGCTGTTTTTT.

The CDR3 sequence is CASSLGRGSYNSPLHF. The CDR3 DNA sequence: TGTGCCAGCAGCTTAGGACGGGGGTCCTATAATTCACCCCTCCACTTT. The V gene is TRBV11-2, the J gene TRBJ1-6, with D possibly TRBD1 on 5 matching bases. V shed 1 base and J shed 1 base, with 8 bases lying between them. The CDR3 loop spans 16 amino acids. From germline, CDR1 is SGHAT and CDR2 FQNNGV.

The gene calls are TRBV30 and TRBJ2-3, with D possibly being TRBD2 (6 bases). From germline, CDR1 is GTSNPN and CDR2 SVGIG (reference sequence). CDR3 size: 15 residues. The ends were cut back, 5 bases at V and 1 base at J, with 16 bases in the middle. CDR3 bases: TGTGCCTGGTCGCCTATATGGGAGGGCACAGATACGCAGTATTTT. Amino acids: CAWSPIWEGTDTQYF. Full variable domain (rest looked up from reference TRBV30 and TRBJ2-3): SQTIHQWPATLVQPVGSPLSLECTVEGTSNPNLYWYRQAAGRGLQLLFYSVGIGQISSEVPQNLSASRPQDRQFILSSKKLLLSDSGFYLCAWSPIWEGTDTQYFGPGTRLTVL.

Turning to this clonotype: A read error is possible here, since a much larger clone lies one base away. The chain is built from TRBV7-2 and TRBJ2-5, with TRBD2 as a possible D gene (6 bases). This CDR3 comprises 17 residues. From germline, CDR1 is SGHTA and CDR2 FQGNSA. Here the CDR3 DNA reads TGTGCCAACAGCTTAGCCCGTGCCGGGGCGGGAATCAAGACCCAGTACTTC. Its protein product is CANSLARAGAGIKTQYF.

This sequence joins TRBV12-3 or TRBV12-4 and TRBJ2-5, with 7 bases that match TRBD1. J was trimmed by 0 bases and V by 8 bases; bases with no gene match: 0. This CDR3 is built from 12 residues. In DNA, the CDR3 is TGTGCCAGCGGACAGGACCAAGAGACCCAGTACTTC. It codes for CASGQDQETQYF.